This TCR beta chain emerged from a study of T cells in Graves' hyperthyroidism and ophthalmopathy. Overall study findings and caveats: The authors' 13 V-J model separated ophthalmopathy from stable hyperthyroidism.

The hyperthyroidism patients had all been newly diagnosed, and their disease duration was under 2 months. Their ages ranged from 18 to 65 years. Patients having uncontrolled infection, another autoimmune disease, pregnancy or lactation were not included. Together with thyroid ultrasound, orbital computed tomography, serum thyroxine and TRAb, clinical symptoms were used for diagnoses. This clonotype has at least ten counts. What it binds is unknown. Amplified TCR beta CDR3 regions came from RNA transcripts. The HTBI set primed first-round TCR CDR3 RT-PCR. TCRdb processed the multiplex PCR reads anew with MiXCR; each CDR3 protein has one entry. The repertoire holds around 700,000 distinct CDR3 sequences, 18% seen once, with 16% in the top ten. From germline, CDR1 is SGHRS and CDR2 YFSETQ. This CDR3 has 14 amino acids. Trimming removed 0 bases from V and 7 bases from J; junction bases left unmatched: 5.

The receptor comes from a woman in her forties or fifties with Graves' hyperthyroidism that later progressed to Graves' ophthalmopathy. The sequenced sample was blood. The V and J genes are TRBV5-1 and TRBJ2-3; TRBD1 matches at 7 bases. The CDR3 bases are TGCGCCAGCAGCTTGGGACAGGGAGTATATACGCAGTATTTT. Protein product: CASSLGQGVYTQYF.